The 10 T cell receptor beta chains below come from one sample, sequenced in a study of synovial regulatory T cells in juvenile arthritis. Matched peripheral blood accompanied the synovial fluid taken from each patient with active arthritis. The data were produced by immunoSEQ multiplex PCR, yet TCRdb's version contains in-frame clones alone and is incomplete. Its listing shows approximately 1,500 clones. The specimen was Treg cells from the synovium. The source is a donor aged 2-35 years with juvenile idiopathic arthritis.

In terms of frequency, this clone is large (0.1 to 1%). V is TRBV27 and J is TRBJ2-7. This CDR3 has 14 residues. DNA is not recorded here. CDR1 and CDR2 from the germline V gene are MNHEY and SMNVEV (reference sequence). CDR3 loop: CASSLEGLSYEQYF.

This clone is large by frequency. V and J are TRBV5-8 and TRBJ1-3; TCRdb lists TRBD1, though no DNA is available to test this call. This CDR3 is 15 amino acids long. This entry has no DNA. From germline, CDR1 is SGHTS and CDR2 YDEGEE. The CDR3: CASSLARVTGNTIYF.

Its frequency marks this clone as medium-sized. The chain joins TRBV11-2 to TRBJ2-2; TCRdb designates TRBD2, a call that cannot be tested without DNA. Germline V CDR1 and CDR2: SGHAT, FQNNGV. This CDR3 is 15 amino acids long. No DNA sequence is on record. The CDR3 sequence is CASSYGTQNTGELFF.

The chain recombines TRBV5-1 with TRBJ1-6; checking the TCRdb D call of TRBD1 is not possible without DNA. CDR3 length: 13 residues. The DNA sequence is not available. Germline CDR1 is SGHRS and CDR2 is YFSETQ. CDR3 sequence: CASSTRQESPLHF.

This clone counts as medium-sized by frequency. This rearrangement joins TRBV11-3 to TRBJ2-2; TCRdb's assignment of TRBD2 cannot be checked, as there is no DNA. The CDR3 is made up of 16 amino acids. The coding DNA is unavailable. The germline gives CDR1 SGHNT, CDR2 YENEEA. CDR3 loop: CASSLDDGSDTGELFF.

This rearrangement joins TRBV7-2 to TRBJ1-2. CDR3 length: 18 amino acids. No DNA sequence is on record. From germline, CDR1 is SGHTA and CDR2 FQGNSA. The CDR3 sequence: CASSFTWDVLGRSDGYTF.

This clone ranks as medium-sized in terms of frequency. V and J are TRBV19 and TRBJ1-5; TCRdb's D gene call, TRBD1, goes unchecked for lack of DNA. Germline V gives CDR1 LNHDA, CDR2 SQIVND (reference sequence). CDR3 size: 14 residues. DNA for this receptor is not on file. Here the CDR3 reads CASHDRTGDQPQHF.

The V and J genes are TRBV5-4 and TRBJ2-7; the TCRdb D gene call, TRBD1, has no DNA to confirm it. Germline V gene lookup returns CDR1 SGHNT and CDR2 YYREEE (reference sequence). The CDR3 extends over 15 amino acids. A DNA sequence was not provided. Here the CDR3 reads CASSSQSRGKGEQYF.

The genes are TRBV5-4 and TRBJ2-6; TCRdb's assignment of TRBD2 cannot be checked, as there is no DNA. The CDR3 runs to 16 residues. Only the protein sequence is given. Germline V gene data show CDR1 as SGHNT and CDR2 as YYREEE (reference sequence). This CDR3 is CASSALPSSGANVLTF.

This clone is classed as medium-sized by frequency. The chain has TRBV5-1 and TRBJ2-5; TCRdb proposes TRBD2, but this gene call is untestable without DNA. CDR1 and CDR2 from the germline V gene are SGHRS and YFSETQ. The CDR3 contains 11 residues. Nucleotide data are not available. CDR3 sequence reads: CASSLAGTQYF.